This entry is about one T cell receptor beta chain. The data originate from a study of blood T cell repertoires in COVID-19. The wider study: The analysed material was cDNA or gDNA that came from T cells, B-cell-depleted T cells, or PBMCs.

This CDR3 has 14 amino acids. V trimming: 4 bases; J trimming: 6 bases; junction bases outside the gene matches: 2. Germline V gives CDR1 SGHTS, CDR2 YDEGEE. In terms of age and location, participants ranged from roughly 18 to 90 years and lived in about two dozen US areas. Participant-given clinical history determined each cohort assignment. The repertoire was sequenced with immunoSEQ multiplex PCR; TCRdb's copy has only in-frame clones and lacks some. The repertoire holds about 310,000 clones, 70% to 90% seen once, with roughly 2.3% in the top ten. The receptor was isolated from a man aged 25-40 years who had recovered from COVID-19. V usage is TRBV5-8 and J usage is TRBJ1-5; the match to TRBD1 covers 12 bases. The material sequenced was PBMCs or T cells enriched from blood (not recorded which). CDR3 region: CASSGTGGFQPQHF. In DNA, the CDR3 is TGTGCCAGCAGCGGGACAGGGGGCTTTCAGCCCCAGCATTTT. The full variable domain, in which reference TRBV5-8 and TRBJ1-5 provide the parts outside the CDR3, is EAGVTQSPTHLIKTRGQQATLRCSPISGHTSVYWYQQALGLGLQFLLWYDEGEERNRGNFPPRFSGRQFPNYSSELNVNALELEDSALYLCASSGTGGFQPQHFGDGTRLSIL.